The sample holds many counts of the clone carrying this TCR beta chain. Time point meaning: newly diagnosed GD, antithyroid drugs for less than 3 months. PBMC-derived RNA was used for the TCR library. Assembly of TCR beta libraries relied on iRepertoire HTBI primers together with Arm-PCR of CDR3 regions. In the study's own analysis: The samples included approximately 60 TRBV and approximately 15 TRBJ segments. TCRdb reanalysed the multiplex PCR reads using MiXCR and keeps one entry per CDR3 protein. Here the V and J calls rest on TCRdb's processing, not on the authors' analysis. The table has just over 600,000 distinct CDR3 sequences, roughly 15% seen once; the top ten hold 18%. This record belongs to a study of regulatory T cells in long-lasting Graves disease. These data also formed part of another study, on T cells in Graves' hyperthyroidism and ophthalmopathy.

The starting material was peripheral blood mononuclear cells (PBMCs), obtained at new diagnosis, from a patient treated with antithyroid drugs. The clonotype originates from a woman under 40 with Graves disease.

The CDR3 sequence: CASSWQRLPTDTQYF. The CDR3 coding sequence is TGCGCCAGCAGCTGGCAGCGGCTTCCCACAGATACGCAGTATTTT. The V gene is TRBV5-1, the J gene TRBJ2-3, with D perhaps TRBD2 (5 bases). CDR1 and CDR2 (germline): SGHRS, YFSETQ. Trimming stripped 3 bases from V and 2 bases from J, with 13 bases between. CDR3 length equals 15 residues.